This section outlines one T cell receptor (beta chain) sequence together with its context. This entry comes from a study of blood T cell repertoires in COVID-19. Study-wide context: Sources were T cells, B-cell-depleted T cells, or PBMCs; the material itself was cDNA or gDNA.

The germline V gene has CDR1 SNHLY and CDR2 FYNNEI. There are 13 residues in the CDR3. V was clipped by 9 bases and J by 5 bases; unmatched bases: 3. The method was immunoSEQ multiplex PCR; TCRdb's version includes in-frame clones alone and lacks a portion of them. The table has 380,000 or so clones, 80% to 90% seen once. The receptor was isolated from a man aged 40-49 years with acute or convalescent COVID-19. The V call is TRBV2, the J call TRBJ2-2, with TRBD1 identical over 10 bases. Material: peripheral blood. This chain's CDR3 is CARDRGRTGELFF. CDR3 bases: TGTGCCAGGGACAGGGGGAGAACCGGGGAGCTGTTTTTT.